Each of the 19 T cell receptor beta chains below was sequenced from the same sample in a study of blood T cells in healthy people across ages. Alongside a J-beta primer mix, a sample-barcoded 5' primer served in a second PCR lasting about 7 to 11 cycles. TCRdb used MiXCR to reprocess the 5' RACE reads, holding one entry per CDR3 protein. The table lists over 550,000 distinct CDR3 sequences, 25% to 35% of them singletons. The sample was blood. The receptors shown here come from a woman of 80 years or more in good health.

This clonotype was observed at least ten times. The chain is built from TRBV9 and TRBJ1-6; D might be TRBD1 (5 bases). Deletions cut 4 bases from V and 9 bases from J, with 17 bases between. Germline V CDR1 and CDR2: SGDLS, YYNGEE. This CDR3 contains 15 residues. In nucleotides, the CDR3 is TGTGCCAGCAGCCCTGAGGTGGGGGATACTTCACCCCTCCACTTT. It translates to CASSPEVGDTSPLHF.

This clonotype was found many times. The chain carries TRBV6-2 or TRBV6-3 and TRBJ2-3; 10 bases map to TRBD1. The CDR3 loop spans 13 amino acids. J lost 6 bases, V lost 7 bases, and 4 bases had no gene match. Germline V gene lookup returns CDR1 MNHEY and CDR2 SVGEGT. CDR3 nucleotides: TGTGCCAGCAACGGACAGGGGGAGGATACGCAGTATTTT. This translates into CASNGQGEDTQYF.

This clonotype came up many times. The V call is TRBV29-1, the J call TRBJ2-5; TRBD2 matches 8 bases. The V segment lost 1 base and the J segment 5 bases; nucleotides outside the gene matches: 6. From germline, CDR1 is SQVTM and CDR2 ANQGSEA. This CDR3 is built from 14 residues. CDR3 in amino acids: CSVEGPGLGETQYF. In nucleotides, the CDR3 is TGCAGCGTTGAAGGGCCGGGACTAGGGGAGACCCAGTACTTC.

This clonotype was seen many times. The chain has TRBV12-3 or TRBV12-4 and TRBJ2-1; the D is unclear. CDR3 length equals 10 residues. Deletions cut 8 bases from V and 5 bases from J, with 4 bases between. DNA of the CDR3: TGTGCCAGCGCTCACAATGAGCAGTTCTTC. This sequence encodes CASAHNEQFF.

This clonotype was counted a single time. The gene calls are TRBV29-1 and TRBJ2-1; possibly TRBD2 for D (6 bases). The CDR3 has 16 amino acids. V dropped 6 bases and J dropped 1 base, with 19 bases sitting between them. CDR1 is SQVTM and CDR2 is ANQGSEA in the germline V gene. The CDR3 region is CSVHKSGLRSYNEQFF. For the CDR3, the DNA is TGCAGCGTCCACAAGAGCGGGTTGCGGTCCTACAATGAGCAGTTCTTC.

On this clonotype: It may be a read error: a sequence one base away is much more abundant. The rearrangement joins TRBV7-9 to TRBJ2-3; no firm D call. The CDR3 contains 16 residues. The germline V and J ends were trimmed by 3 bases and 6 bases, with 19 bases remaining between them. Germline CDR1 is SEHNR and CDR2 is FQNEAQ (reference sequence). The CDR3 DNA is TGTGCCAGCAGCTTGAACCGGGTCCCCCCTGGGGATACGCAGTATTTT. This translates into CASSLNRVPPGDTQYF.

This clonotype came up a few times. The V call is TRBV11-2, the J call TRBJ2-7; D may be TRBD1 (5 bases). Germline assignment: CDR1 SGHAT and CDR2 FQNNGV. There are 17 residues in the CDR3. V dropped 3 bases and J dropped 2 bases, with 20 bases sitting between them. The CDR3 nucleotides read TGTGCCAGCAGCTTTTCGTCAAGCAGGGCGCAGACCTACGAGCAGTACTTC. This sequence encodes CASSFSSSRAQTYEQYF.

The chain couples TRBV6-1 to TRBJ2-2; 13 bases align to TRBD2. Trimming took 7 bases from V and 7 from J; bases not matched to a gene: 15. The CDR3 has 18 amino acids. CDR1 and CDR2 from the germline V gene are MNHNS and SASEGT. The CDR3 DNA is TGTGCCAGCACTATACAACCCGGGACTAGCGGGGTCGGCGGGGAGCTGTTTTTT. This translates into CASTIQPGTSGVGGELFF.

This clonotype has more than one count but fewer than ten. Being one base from a much bigger clone, this may be a read error. Because the CDR3 is missing its conserved closing phenylalanine or tryptophan, this is likely a read error. The V and J genes are TRBV9 and TRBJ2-5; 8 bases agree with TRBD2. Germline V gene data show CDR1 as SGDLS and CDR2 as YYNGEE. This CDR3 comprises 15 residues. Losses at the gene ends were 3 bases for V and 1 base for J; bases not matched to a gene: 5. CDR3 region: CASSERGSGQETQYY. As DNA, the CDR3 is TGTGCCAGCAGCGAGCGGGGGAGCGGCCAAGAGACCCAGTACTAC.

Comment on this clonotype: An end of the junction does not agree with germline; a read error may underlie this. The chain has TRBV12-3 or TRBV12-4 and TRBJ1-1; 9 bases line up with TRBD1. This CDR3 has 15 amino acids. This CDR3 is CAGSLTGGANTEAFF. CDR3 bases: TGTGCCGGCAGTTTGACAGGGGGAGCGAACACTGAAGCTTTTTTT.

This clonotype was detected only a few times. This chain connects TRBV28 to TRBJ1-6; D not certain. The CDR3 has 15 residues. V was shortened by 7 bases and J by 0 bases, with 10 bases between the two germline ends. Germline CDR1 MDHEN, CDR2 SYDVKM. The CDR3 nucleotides read TGTGCCAGCATTGAGGTGGTCTCCTATAATTCACCCCTCCACTTT. This sequence encodes CASIEVVSYNSPLHF. The variable domain in full, completed from reference TRBV28 and TRBJ1-6, reads DVKVTQSSRYLVKRTGEKVFLECVQDMDHENMFWYRQDPGLGLRLIYFSYDVKMKEKGDIPEGYSVSREKKERFSLILESASTNQTSMYLCASIEVVSYNSPLHFGNGTRLTVT.

This clonotype came up many times. The rearrangement uses TRBV7-9 and TRBJ2-6; 8 bases agree with TRBD2. Germline trimming cut 5 bases from V and 1 base from J; bases unmatched to any gene: 13. This CDR3 spans 19 amino acids. The germline gives CDR1 SEHNR, CDR2 FQNEAQ (reference sequence). The CDR3 DNA is TGTGCCAGCAGCCGAAGATTCCGCGGGGGGCCTTCTGGGGCCAACGTCCTGACTTTC. Amino acid sequence: CASSRRFRGGPSGANVLTF. Variable domain in full (rest from reference TRBV7-9 and TRBJ2-6): DTGVSQNPRHKITKRGQNVTFRCDPISEHNRLYWYRQTLGQGPEFLTYFQNEAQLEKSRLLSDRFSAERPKGSFSTLEIQRTEQGDSAMYLCASSRRFRGGPSGANVLTFGAGSRLTVL.

Notes on this clonotype: A clone one base away is much larger, so this may be a read error. The chain carries TRBV5-6 and TRBJ2-3, with D hard to call. The CDR3 covers 12 residues. The V gene's germline CDR1 is SGHDT and CDR2 YYEEEE. The CDR3 sequence is CAGSLAIDTQYF. The CDR3 region has the DNA TGTGCCGGCAGCTTGGCCATAGATACGCAGTATTTT. The full variable domain, in which reference TRBV5-6 and TRBJ2-3 provide the parts outside the CDR3, is DAGVTQSPTHLIKTRGQQVTLRCSPKSGHDTVSWYQQALGQGPQFIFQYYEEEERQRGNFPDRFSGHQFPNYSSELNVNALLLGDSALYLCAGSLAIDTQYFGPGTRLTVL.

Ten or more counts support this clonotype. The gene calls are TRBV6-1 and TRBJ2-3; TRBD1 matches at 9 bases. Germline assignment: CDR1 MNHNS and CDR2 SASEGT. The CDR3 runs to 15 residues. V lost 6 bases and J lost 3; bases outside the gene matches: 7. Here the CDR3 DNA reads TGTGCCAGCAGAGATCGGGACAGGGTAACAGATACGCAGTATTTT. Its protein product is CASRDRDRVTDTQYF.

The rearrangement uses TRBV19 and TRBJ2-7, with D unclear. The CDR3 extends over 13 amino acids. V was shortened by 7 bases and J by 2 bases, with 12 bases between the two germline ends. CDR1 LNHDA and CDR2 SQIVND come from the germline V gene (reference sequence). In nucleotides, the CDR3 is TGTGCCAGTAAATCGCAGGAAACCTACGAGCAGTACTTC. Translated, it gives CASKSQETYEQYF.

As for this clonotype: Just one base apart from a much larger clone, this may be a read error. V gene TRBV14 combines with J gene TRBJ2-5; tentatively, D is TRBD2 (5 bases). V was clipped by 0 bases and J by 11 bases, with 13 bases between them. This CDR3 spans 13 amino acids. The germline gives CDR1 SGHDN, CDR2 FVKESK. The CDR3 DNA reads TGTGCCAGCAGCCAAGAGAGGGTTGATGAGCAGTACTTC. Amino acid sequence: CASSQERVDEQYF.

This clonotype was seen repeatedly, ten times or more. The V gene is TRBV4-2, the J gene TRBJ2-3, with a tentative D call TRBD2 (6 bases). Between the trimmed V and J ends, which lost 0 bases and 5 bases, there was a span of 12 bases. CDR3 length: 15 amino acids. CDR1 is LGHNA and CDR2 is YNFKEQ in the germline V gene. The CDR3 is CASSQDNGGVDTQYF. CDR3 sequence (DNA): TGTGCCAGCAGCCAAGATAACGGGGGAGTAGATACGCAGTATTTT.

Many counts were recorded for this clonotype. The V gene is TRBV7-8, the J gene TRBJ2-7; 7 positions agree with TRBD2. After removal of 2 bases from V and 2 bases from J, the junction contained 3 bases not matched to a gene. The CDR3 is 14 residues long. Germline loops: CDR1 SGHVS, CDR2 FQNEAQ. The CDR3 DNA is TGTGCCAGCAGCTTAAGCGGGACCACCTACGAGCAGTACTTC. Translated: CASSLSGTTYEQYF.

This rearrangement joins TRBV20-1 to TRBJ1-4, with a possible D match to TRBD1 (5 bases). CDR1 and CDR2 (germline): DFQATT, SNEGSKA (reference sequence). There are 13 residues in the CDR3. V was pared by 6 bases and J by 5 bases, with 13 bases between. The CDR3 protein is CSAPGLKNEKLFF. CDR3 nucleotide sequence: TGCAGTGCCCCAGGGTTGAAGAATGAAAAACTGTTTTTT.